Below are 23 T cell receptor beta chains sequenced from a single sample in a study of blood T cell repertoires in COVID-19. Some clones are missing from TCRdb's copy, which holds only in-frame ones; the method was immunoSEQ multiplex PCR. This sample has around 200,000 clones; around 79% occur once, and the top ten carry about an eighth. Sequencing was done on a sample of peripheral blood. These receptors originate from a woman aged 50 to 60 with acute or convalescent COVID-19.

The V call is TRBV28, the J call TRBJ1-5, with TRBD1 matching over 12 bases. The CDR3 is 16 residues long. J lost 5 bases, V lost 4 bases, and 6 bases had no gene match. Per germline, CDR1 MDHEN and CDR2 SYDVKM. DNA of the CDR3: TGTGCCAGCAGTTCCCCGGGGACAGGGGGCTATCAGCCCCAGCATTTT. It yields the protein CASSSPGTGGYQPQHF.

This chain joins TRBV4-1 and TRBJ2-1; TRBD1 might be the D (5 bases). V lost 0 bases and J 15 bases, leaving 12 bases between the germline ends. CDR3 length equals 12 residues. Germline CDR1 reads MGHRA; CDR2 reads YSYEKL. The CDR3, as DNA: TGCGCCAGCAGCCAAGATCTAAGGGGCTGGTTCTTC. Protein sequence: CASSQDLRGWFF.

The V and J genes are TRBV7-2 and TRBJ1-4, with a tentative D call TRBD1 (5 bases). CDR3 length: 15 residues. V shed 5 bases and J shed 7 bases, with 17 bases lying between them. The germline V gene has CDR1 SGHTA and CDR2 FQGNSA. The CDR3 DNA reads as TGTGCCAGCAGCAACCGGGACTTTGGGGGTGAAAAACTGTTTTTT. Its protein product is CASSNRDFGGEKLFF.

In this sample, this clone turned up many times. The germline gene is not matched at one end of the junction; a read error may be the cause. The chain combines TRBV5-1 with TRBJ2-1; D remains unclear. Germline V CDR1 and CDR2: SGHRS, YFSETQ. The CDR3 contains 14 residues. CDR3 coding DNA: TGCGCCAGCACCTTGGCGGAGTCCTACAATGAGCAGTTCTTC. As protein: CASTLAESYNEQFF.

V gene TRBV28 combines with J gene TRBJ2-3, with 7 positions matching TRBD1. This CDR3 region has 16 residues. V lost 4 bases to trimming and J lost 3 bases; unmatched junction nucleotides: 10. Looked up from germline, CDR1 is MDHEN and CDR2 is SYDVKM. The CDR3 nucleotides are TGTGCCAGCAGTTCGCCGAGACAGGGCGGGACAGATACGCAGTATTTT. Amino acids: CASSSPRQGGTDTQYF. Full variable domain (missing parts from reference TRBV28 and TRBJ2-3): DVKVTQSSRYLVKRTGEKVFLECVQDMDHENMFWYRQDPGLGLRLIYFSYDVKMKEKGDIPEGYSVSREKKERFSLILESASTNQTSMYLCASSSPRQGGTDTQYFGPGTRLTVL.

V is TRBV7-2 and J is TRBJ2-1; 12 positions agree with TRBD2. Per germline, CDR1 SGHTA and CDR2 FQGNSA. This CDR3 has 17 amino acids. With V trimmed by 5 bases and J by 4 bases, 9 bases remained unmatched. CDR3 sequence: CASSHAQTSGGYNEQFF. CDR3 DNA sequence: TGTGCCAGCAGCCACGCTCAGACTAGCGGGGGTTACAATGAGCAGTTCTTC.

The J gene is TRBJ2-1, the V gene TRBV10-3; 12 positions agree with TRBD2. The CDR3 is 16 amino acids. Germline loops: CDR1 ENHRY, CDR2 SYGVKD. V lost 7 bases, J lost 5 bases, and 9 bases stayed unmatched. The CDR3 DNA is TGTGCCATCAATGCTCAAGCTAGCGGGAGGGACAATGAGCAGTTCTTC. This codes for CAINAQASGRDNEQFF.

The chain links TRBV7-9 to TRBJ1-1, with D uncertain. This CDR3 is 13 amino acids long. Trimming removed 1 base at V and 2 bases at J, with 5 bases between. Germline CDR1 is SEHNR and CDR2 is FQNEAQ (reference sequence). CDR3 loop: CASSLVVNTEAFF. The CDR3, as DNA: TGTGCCAGCAGCTTAGTCGTAAACACTGAAGCTTTCTTT.

The gene calls are TRBV28 and TRBJ1-2; D is unclear. V was trimmed by 3 bases and J by 7 bases, leaving 9 bases between them. Germline assignment: CDR1 MDHEN and CDR2 SYDVKM. This CDR3 region has 12 residues. Here the CDR3 reads CASSFVGGGYTF. The CDR3, as DNA: TGTGCCAGCAGTTTCGTGGGAGGTGGCTACACCTTC.

J is TRBJ1-3 and V is TRBV3-1 (or the pseudogene TRBV3-2), with unresolved D. The CDR3 sequence is 14 residues long. Germline-derived CDR1 and CDR2 are LGHDT and YNNKEL (reference sequence). V gave up 11 bases and J gave up 0 bases, with 14 bases separating them. The chain's CDR3 is CASRPGSSGNTIYF. As DNA, the CDR3 is TGTGCCTCCCGACCGGGGAGCTCTGGAAACACCATATATTTT.

The rearrangement uses TRBV9 and TRBJ1-5, with 8 nucleotides matching TRBD1. The CDR3 totals 15 residues. CDR1 and CDR2 from the germline V gene are SGDLS and YYNGEE. V lost 3 bases to trimming and J lost 6 bases; unmatched junction nucleotides: 8. The CDR3 DNA follows: TGTGCCAGCAGCGGAACGGGACAGGTTGGTCAGCCCCAGCATTTT. This translates into CASSGTGQVGQPQHF.

This clone was detected a few times. The V and J genes are TRBV5-1 and TRBJ1-6, with a possible D match to TRBD1 (6 bases). Germline CDR1 and CDR2: SGHRS and YFSETQ. The CDR3 covers 17 residues. Trimming stripped 0 bases from V and 10 bases from J, with 20 bases between. CDR3 sequence (DNA): TGCGCCAGCAGCTTGGGGCCGCGTGGGGGCAGGGACTCACCCCTCCACTTT. As protein: CASSLGPRGGRDSPLHF.

The V and J genes are TRBV30 and TRBJ2-1; 16 bases map to TRBD2. This CDR3 contains 18 residues. V lost 1 base and J lost 0; bases outside the gene matches: 3. Germline assignment: CDR1 GTSNPN and CDR2 SVGIG (reference sequence). For the CDR3, the DNA is TGTGCCTGGAGTGCCGGGACTAGCGGGAGGGCCTCCTACAATGAGCAGTTCTTC. Translating gives CAWSAGTSGRASYNEQFF.

The CDR3 region has the DNA TGCGCCAGCAGCGCCCAGAGGCGTGAGCAGTTCTTC. Its protein is CASSAQRREQFF. The rearrangement uses TRBV5-1 and TRBJ2-1; D ambiguous. Germline V gives CDR1 SGHRS, CDR2 YFSETQ. This CDR3 is 12 amino acids long. The germline V and J ends were trimmed by 4 bases and 9 bases, with 11 bases remaining between them.

This clone was found a few times. The chain employs TRBV2 and TRBJ2-5; D is unresolved. V shed 4 bases and J shed 5 bases, with 14 bases lying between them. The germline gives CDR1 SNHLY, CDR2 FYNNEI. This CDR3 has 14 amino acids. As DNA, the CDR3 is TGTGCCAGCAGTGTTGGCTCTAGTAGCGAGACCCAGTACTTC. This codes for CASSVGSSSETQYF.

The J gene is TRBJ1-5, the V gene TRBV6-1, with a tentative D call TRBD1 (5 bases). Germline V gives CDR1 MNHNS, CDR2 SASEGT. This CDR3 is 15 amino acids long. V lost 1 base to trimming and J lost 2 bases, with 9 bases between them. This CDR3 is CASSEEGRGNQPQHF. CDR3 bases: TGTGCCAGCAGTGAAGAGGGCAGGGGCAATCAGCCCCAGCATTTT.

The CDR3 is CASSLQGRHGAGELFF. DNA for the CDR3: TGTGCCAGCAGCCTACAAGGTCGGCACGGGGCCGGGGAGCTGTTTTTT. This sequence joins TRBV3-1 (or the pseudogene TRBV3-2) and TRBJ2-2, with D tentatively TRBD2 (5 bases). The V end lost 4 bases, the J end lost 6 bases, and 18 bases lay between the germline ends. The germline gives CDR1 LGHDT, CDR2 YNNKEL (reference sequence). There are 16 residues in the CDR3.

This clone was seen a single time. The V and J genes are TRBV6-1 and TRBJ2-1, with D maybe TRBD2 (7 bases). The CDR3 is 16 amino acids. The V and J ends lost 4 bases and 4 bases respectively, with 17 bases between them. The germline CDR1 and CDR2 sequences are MNHNS and SASEGT. The CDR3 sequence: CASSGSPGGAYNEQFF. CDR3 nucleotide sequence: TGTGCCAGCAGTGGATCTCCGGGGGGCGCGTACAATGAGCAGTTCTTC.

This clone came up a few times. This chain connects TRBV28 to TRBJ1-1; D gene ambiguous. Germline V gene data show CDR1 as MDHEN and CDR2 as SYDVKM. The length of the CDR3 is 12 residues. V lost 7 bases and J 1 base, leaving 7 bases between the germline ends. The CDR3 DNA sequence: TGTGCCAGCACGGAGACGAACACTGAAGCTTTCTTT. Encoded protein: CASTETNTEAFF.

This clone occurred a few times. This chain connects TRBV3-1 (or the pseudogene TRBV3-2) to TRBJ1-4; TRBD1 agrees at 8 bases. Germline V gene data show CDR1 as LGHDT and CDR2 as YNNKEL (reference sequence). The CDR3 totals 16 residues. Germline trimming cut 8 bases from V and 6 bases from J; bases unmatched to any gene: 14. The CDR3 bases are TGTGCCAGCGGAACGGACAGGGTCGGCTCAGATGAAAAACTGTTTTTT. This gives the protein CASGTDRVGSDEKLFF.

This clone has a single count. The J gene is TRBJ2-7, the V gene TRBV5-1; D possibly corresponds to TRBD1 (5 bases). Trimming shortened V by 4 bases and J by 1 base, and 12 bases separated the two germline ends. Germline CDR1 reads SGHRS; CDR2 reads YFSETQ. This CDR3 is built from 14 residues. CDR3 bases: TGCGCCAGCAGCCGCGACAGAACATCCTACGAGCAGTACTTC. Translation: CASSRDRTSYEQYF.

The chain has TRBV3-1 (or the pseudogene TRBV3-2) and TRBJ2-7, with 8 bases that match TRBD2. This CDR3 is 11 amino acids long. CDR1 LGHDT and CDR2 YNNKEL come from the germline V gene (reference sequence). The CDR3 protein is CASGTPYEQYF. CDR3 bases: TGTGCTAGCGGGACTCCATACGAGCAGTACTTC.

The genes are TRBV19 and TRBJ2-1; a weak D match, TRBD2 (6 bases). CDR3 size: 13 residues. CDR1 and CDR2 from the germline V gene are LNHDA and SQIVND (reference sequence). Trimming cost V 7 bases and J 10 bases, with 17 bases left between them. The CDR3 coding sequence is TGTGCCAGTACCTCCCGACTAGTAGGCGAGCAGTTCTTC. It is translated as CASTSRLVGEQFF.